Below, 9 T cell receptor beta chains from the same sample are listed, as sequenced in a study of cytomegalovirus exposure and HLA in healthy donors. Primers: 60 Vbeta forward and 13 Jbeta reverse. Sequenced by immunoSEQ multiplex PCR; TCRdb stores in-frame clones only, minus some. The table shows roughly 61,000 clones, with 89% occurring only once. Sequencing used PBMCs. The receptors come from a man aged 30 to 39 in good health and CMV-seropositive.

This chain joins TRBV7-2 and TRBJ2-2; 14 positions match TRBD2. The trim removed 5 bases at V and 5 bases at J, leaving 4 bases unmatched. Germline V gene lookup returns CDR1 SGHTA and CDR2 FQGNSA. This CDR3 is built from 16 residues. The CDR3 DNA reads as TGTGCCAGCAGCCGACTAGCGGGAGGGTGGACCGGGGAGCTGTTTTTT. Protein: CASSRLAGGWTGELFF.

The chain links TRBV30 to TRBJ1-5; no firm D call. The CDR3 loop spans 15 amino acids. Looked up from germline, CDR1 is GTSNPN and CDR2 is SVGIG (reference sequence). V was cut by 2 bases and J by 4 bases, with 15 bases left in between. CDR3 sequence reads: CAWSFWGGENQPQHF. Written as DNA, the CDR3 is TGTGCCTGGAGTTTCTGGGGAGGTGAGAATCAGCCCCAGCATTTT.

CDR3 sequence reads: CASSRGRGHEQYF. CDR3 sequence (DNA): TGTGCCAGCAGTCGAGGCAGGGGCCACGAGCAGTACTTC. The rearrangement uses TRBV27 and TRBJ2-7; D perhaps matches TRBD1 (6 bases). The CDR3 runs 13 residues. CDR1 MNHEY and CDR2 SMNVEV come from the germline V gene (reference sequence). V was pared by 5 bases and J by 5 bases, with 13 bases between.

The chain uses TRBV6-1 and TRBJ2-7; tentatively, D is TRBD2 (5 bases). The CDR3 covers 16 residues. Germline CDR1 is MNHNS and CDR2 is SASEGT. Trimming took off 3 bases at V and 0 bases at J, with 15 bases between the two ends. CDR3 coding DNA: TGTGCCAGCAGTGAGGCCAGAGGAGGTAACTCCTACGAGCAGTACTTC. This translates into CASSEARGGNSYEQYF.

On this clone: Other nucleotide sequences in the sample specify the same CDR3. The rearrangement links TRBV30 to TRBJ1-5; TRBD1 might be the D (6 bases). V was cut by 5 bases and J by 6 bases, with 14 bases left in between. Germline-derived CDR1 and CDR2 are GTSNPN and SVGIG (reference sequence). The length of the CDR3 is 13 residues. In nucleotides, the CDR3 is TGTGCCTGGTCCGGTGGGGGCGGTCAGCCCCAGCATTTT. Translated: CAWSGGGGQPQHF.

V and J are TRBV6-1 and TRBJ2-5, with unresolved D. In germline, CDR1 is MNHNS, CDR2 SASEGT. CDR3 length equals 13 residues. V dropped 5 bases and J dropped 2 bases, with 9 bases sitting between them. The chain's CDR3 is CASSHTIQETQYF. Here the CDR3 DNA reads TGTGCCAGCAGTCATACTATTCAAGAGACCCAGTACTTC.

The rearrangement joins TRBV6-5 to TRBJ2-3; 10 bases line up with TRBD2. Germline V gene lookup returns CDR1 MNHEY and CDR2 SVGAGI. The CDR3 extends over 16 amino acids. The junction had 9 bases not matched to a gene; V was cut back by 4 bases and J by 5 bases. DNA for the CDR3: TGTGCCAGCAGTTTTTTAGCGGGAGGTGATGGAGATACGCAGTATTTT. Protein sequence: CASSFLAGGDGDTQYF.

This chain joins TRBV4-1 and TRBJ2-5; D gene unclear. The end of the DNA aligns better with TRBJ2-7, so the J call may be wrong. Germline assignment: CDR1 MGHRA and CDR2 YSYEKL. This CDR3 is 13 amino acids long. DNA for the CDR3: TGCGCCAGCAGCCCCTATCTCGCGTACGAGCAGTACTTC. Protein: CASSPYLAYEQYF.

The V and J genes are TRBV5-4 and TRBJ2-3; the D gene is possibly TRBD2 (6 bases). The CDR3 covers 15 residues. Germline V gives CDR1 SGHNT, CDR2 YYREEE (reference sequence). V gave up 3 bases and J gave up 0 bases, with 11 bases separating them. In DNA form, the CDR3 reads TGTGCCAGCAGCTCTCCGGGACTTAGCACAGATACGCAGTATTTT. As protein: CASSSPGLSTDTQYF.